Each of the 23 T cell receptor beta chains below was sequenced from the same sample in a study of persistence of HIV-infected CD4 T cells. These receptors have no identified antigens. The stimulus was lysate of CMV-infected fibroblasts, roughly 9.2 ug/mL. CD40L-negative CD69-negative CD45RO-high memory CD4+ T cells were sorted as populations depleted of antigen-responding cells. Sequencing used immunoSEQ version 4 in survey mode. TCRdb's copy holds only in-frame clones and misses some; the assay was immunoSEQ multiplex PCR. This table has 35,000 to 45,000 clones, around 80% appearing once. The source material was CD4+ T cells sorted from PBMCs after approximately 19-hour stimulation, sampled from a patient who received antiretroviral therapy. The source is an adult man with HIV who was CMV-seropositive.

Only one count was recorded for this clone. The chain uses TRBV19 and TRBJ1-5; D is ambiguous. The V and J ends lost 1 base and 2 bases respectively, with 9 bases between them. This CDR3 region has 15 residues. Germline V gene lookup returns CDR1 LNHDA and CDR2 SQIVND (reference sequence). The CDR3 spells CASSIAGIGNQPQHF. In DNA, the CDR3 is TGTGCCAGTAGTATAGCTGGGATTGGCAATCAGCCCCAGCATTTT.

The rearrangement joins TRBV27 to TRBJ1-6, with 7 bases lining up with TRBD1. This CDR3 comprises 16 residues. Trimming cost V 6 bases and J 0 bases; bases outside gene matches: 5. CDR1 is MNHEY, CDR2 SMNVEV, per germline (reference sequence). CDR3 amino acids: CASSLQGSSYNSPLHF. The CDR3 nucleotides are TGTGCCAGCAGCCTACAGGGGAGCTCCTATAATTCACCCCTCCACTTT.

This clone was recorded once. This sequence joins TRBV28 and TRBJ1-6; no firm D call. CDR1 and CDR2 (germline): MDHEN, SYDVKM. The CDR3 loop spans 14 amino acids. With 8 bases removed from V and 0 bases from J, the gap between germline ends came to 8 bases. Here the CDR3 DNA reads TGTGCCAGCCGCTTTAGCTCCTATAATTCACCCCTCCACTTT. Its translation is CASRFSSYNSPLHF.

This chain joins TRBV6-1 and TRBJ2-3; unclear D gene. Germline CDR1 reads MNHNS; CDR2 reads SASEGT. There are 14 residues in the CDR3. Between the trimmed V and J ends, which lost 2 bases and 5 bases, there was a span of 11 bases. CDR3 in amino acids: CASSERVTRDTQYF. The CDR3 nucleotides are TGTGCCAGCAGTGAAAGAGTCACACGAGATACGCAGTATTTT.

This clone was seen a few times. The J gene is TRBJ1-2, the V gene TRBV28; 7 positions agree with TRBD1. Germline CDR1 reads MDHEN; CDR2 reads SYDVKM. The CDR3 contains 14 residues. Trimming took 6 bases from V and 6 from J; bases not matched to a gene: 10. CDR3 bases: TGTGCCAGCAGGCAACTGACAGGGAAGCATGGCTACACCTTC. Amino acids: CASRQLTGKHGYTF.

This clone was picked up one time. V and J are TRBV7-9 and TRBJ2-7; D perhaps matches TRBD1 (5 bases). The germline gives CDR1 SEHNR, CDR2 FQNEAQ (reference sequence). The CDR3 is made up of 14 amino acids. Trimming took off 2 bases at V and 5 bases at J, with 13 bases between the two ends. The CDR3 here is CASSLSAGKNEQYF. DNA for the CDR3: TGTGCCAGCAGCTTATCGGCAGGGAAGAACGAGCAGTACTTC. Full variable domain (missing parts from reference TRBV7-9 and TRBJ2-7): DTGVSQNPRHKITKRGQNVTFRCDPISEHNRLYWYRQTLGQGPEFLTYFQNEAQLEKSRLLSDRFSAERPKGSFSTLEIQRTEQGDSAMYLCASSLSAGKNEQYFGPGTRLTVT.

The CDR3 nucleotides read TGTGCCAGCACGCGCAGCAGATTCACTGAAGCTTTCTTT. It translates to CASTRSRFTEAFF. The chain has TRBV6-5 and TRBJ1-1; D ambiguous. Germline V gives CDR1 MNHEY, CDR2 SVGAGI. This CDR3 region has 13 residues. Between the trimmed V and J ends, which lost 7 bases and 4 bases, there was a span of 13 bases.

This clone has only one observation. The chain joins TRBV5-6 to TRBJ2-4; unclear D gene. Looked up from germline, CDR1 is SGHDT and CDR2 is YYEEEE. The CDR3 is 15 amino acids. V was cut by 0 bases and J by 3 bases, with 10 bases left in between. CDR3 DNA: TGTGCCAGCAGCTTGGGGCGGATAGTCAAAAACATTCAGTACTTC. Residues: CASSLGRIVKNIQYF.

The rearrangement joins TRBV24-1 to TRBJ1-2, with 8 bases that match TRBD1. Unmatched junction bases numbered 5, after V lost 4 bases and J lost 2 bases. The CDR3 extends over 15 amino acids. From germline, CDR1 is KGHDR and CDR2 SFDVKD. The CDR3 here is CATSESGQGNYGYTF. The CDR3 DNA reads as TGTGCCACCAGTGAGTCCGGACAGGGAAACTATGGCTACACCTTC.

The gene calls are TRBV2 and TRBJ2-2; D not resolved. Germline values: CDR1 SNHLY, CDR2 FYNNEI. V lost 2 bases and J lost 6, with 1 base in between. This CDR3 has 11 amino acids. The CDR3 loop reads CASSEPGELFF. The CDR3 DNA reads as TGTGCCAGCAGTGAACCCGGGGAGCTGTTTTTT.

This clone showed up just a few times. The J gene is TRBJ1-2, the V gene TRBV4-1, with D unclear. Trimming shortened V by 0 bases and J by 5 bases, and 10 bases separated the two germline ends. The CDR3 spans 14 residues. CDR1 and CDR2 from the germline V gene are MGHRA and YSYEKL. CDR3 DNA sequence: TGCGCCAGCAGCCAAGATCTGCCGGGGTATGGCTACACCTTC. It translates to CASSQDLPGYGYTF.

The gene calls are TRBV30 and TRBJ1-3; D is ambiguous. The CDR3 contains 15 residues. Germline V gene data show CDR1 as GTSNPN and CDR2 as SVGIG (reference sequence). The ends were cut back, 1 base at V and 0 bases at J, with 10 bases in the middle. The CDR3 nucleotides read TGTGCCTGGAGTGCTGGTCTTAGCTCTGGAAACACCATATATTTT. Protein: CAWSAGLSSGNTIYF.

This chain joins TRBV13 and TRBJ1-1; weak D call: TRBD1 (6 bases). The CDR3 sequence is 15 residues long. Germline assignment: CDR1 PRHDT and CDR2 FYEKMQ (reference sequence). Trimming removed 5 bases from V and 0 bases from J, with 13 bases in between. CDR3 coding DNA: TGTGCCAGCAGCCGATTTACAGGGCTGAACACTGAAGCTTTCTTT. It translates to CASSRFTGLNTEAFF.

The gene calls are TRBV7-9 and TRBJ1-2; 7 bases align to TRBD1. Germline V gene sequence: CDR1 SEHNR, CDR2 FQNEAQ (reference sequence). The CDR3 totals 13 residues. After removal of 5 bases from V and 8 bases from J, the junction contained 8 bases not matched to a gene. CDR3 protein: CASSLTGVGGYTF. The DNA of the CDR3 is TGTGCCAGCAGCCTAACAGGGGTCGGAGGCTACACCTTC.

The chain combines TRBV27 with TRBJ1-1; 7 bases align to TRBD1. Germline V gene lookup returns CDR1 MNHEY and CDR2 SMNVEV (reference sequence). This CDR3 comprises 21 residues. Trimming cost V 4 bases and J 3 bases; bases outside gene matches: 26. This chain's CDR3 is CASSSLIPNRGTLRRDTEAFF. DNA for the CDR3: TGTGCCAGCAGTTCGTTAATACCTAACAGGGGAACCCTCCGACGGGACACTGAAGCTTTCTTT.

This clone was observed a few times. V usage is TRBV28 and J usage is TRBJ2-7, with D perhaps assigned TRBD1 or TRBD2 (5 bases each). V lost 4 bases and J lost 4, with 14 bases in between. The CDR3 totals 14 residues. In germline, CDR1 is MDHEN, CDR2 SYDVKM. This CDR3 is CASSSGTEFYEQYF. In DNA, the CDR3 is TGTGCCAGCAGTTCAGGGACGGAATTTTACGAGCAGTACTTC. The whole variable domain, remainder taken from reference TRBV28 and TRBJ2-7, is DVKVTQSSRYLVKRTGEKVFLECVQDMDHENMFWYRQDPGLGLRLIYFSYDVKMKEKGDIPEGYSVSREKKERFSLILESASTNQTSMYLCASSSGTEFYEQYFGPGTRLTVT.

This chain joins TRBV4-1 and TRBJ1-1; 7 bases agree with TRBD1. The CDR3 extends over 15 amino acids. Germline CDR1 MGHRA, CDR2 YSYEKL. V lost 3 bases, J lost 6 bases, and 10 bases stayed unmatched. The CDR3, as DNA: TGCGCCAGCAGCCATCCCGACAGGGAGGGCGCTGAAGCTTTCTTT. It is translated as CASSHPDREGAEAFF.

J is TRBJ1-1 and V is TRBV19, with no clear D. The germline CDR1 and CDR2 sequences are LNHDA and SQIVND (reference sequence). V lost 7 bases and J 9 bases, leaving 12 bases between the germline ends. This CDR3 is built from 11 residues. The CDR3 here is CASTSPIQAFF. In nucleotides, the CDR3 is TGTGCCAGTACCTCACCTATTCAAGCTTTCTTT.

V is TRBV29-1 and J is TRBJ2-1, with 12 positions matching TRBD2. Germline V gene lookup returns CDR1 SQVTM and CDR2 ANQGSEA. The CDR3 is 16 residues long. The V and J ends lost 3 bases and 4 bases, in that order; junction bases with no gene match: 7. For the CDR3, the DNA is TGCAGCGTTGATGCTAGCGGGGGGGACAATTACAATGAGCAGTTCTTC. It codes for CSVDASGGDNYNEQFF.

The CDR3, as DNA: TGTGCCAGCTCACCACGGGACATCACCGGGGAGCTGTTTTTT. The encoded protein is CASSPRDITGELFF. The V and J genes are TRBV18 and TRBJ2-2; a possible D gene is TRBD1 (6 bases). Germline-derived CDR1 and CDR2 are KGHSH and LQKENI. The CDR3 is made up of 14 amino acids. Trimming took off 1 base at V and 4 bases at J, with 7 bases between the two ends.

The chain links TRBV12-2 to TRBJ1-1. TRBV12-2 is given as a pseudogene. This CDR3 region has 14 residues. In nucleotides, the CDR3 is TGTGCAAGTCGCTTTAAAGGGTGGGGCACTGAAGCTTTCTTT. It encodes CASRFKGWGTEAFF.

The chain combines TRBV6-6 with TRBJ1-4, with a tentative D call TRBD1 (5 bases). Germline-derived CDR1 and CDR2 are MNHNY and SVGAGI (reference sequence). The CDR3 contains 15 residues. Trimming left V 0 bases short and J 7 bases short, with 12 bases between. This chain's CDR3 is CASSYSIGGSEKLFF. In DNA, the CDR3 is TGTGCCAGCAGTTACTCGATCGGGGGGAGTGAAAAACTGTTTTTT.

This chain uses TRBV27 with TRBJ2-6; no reliable D call. V lost 2 bases to trimming and J lost 0 bases, with 8 bases between them. CDR1 is MNHEY, CDR2 SMNVEV, per germline (reference sequence). The CDR3 is 16 amino acids. The CDR3 protein is CASSLKGFSGANVLTF. CDR3 bases: TGTGCCAGCAGTTTAAAAGGGTTCTCTGGGGCCAACGTCCTGACTTTC.